Shown below are 29 T cell receptor beta chains from a single sample sequenced in a study of T-cell reconstitution after alpha-beta-depleted transplantation in children. Construction of the TCRbeta library involved unique molecular identifiers. A single record per CDR3 protein comes from TCRdb applying MiXCR to the PCR reads. Among more than 200,000 distinct CDR3 sequences, about 25% were seen once, and the ten largest hold roughly 2.7%. The starting material was PBMCs, obtained before TCRalphabeta/CD19-depleted stem cell transplant. These receptors were obtained from a girl aged 2-10 years with Fanconi anemia, due to receive a stem cell transplant.

The chain links TRBV29-1 to TRBJ1-2; 12 bases agree with TRBD1. Germline loops: CDR1 SQVTM, CDR2 ANQGSEA. The J segment lost 7 bases and the V segment lost 5 bases, leaving 5 bases of the junction unmatched. CDR3 length: 13 residues. In DNA form, the CDR3 reads TGCAGCGTTCCCGGGACAGGGGGCATTGGCTACACCTTC. As protein: CSVPGTGGIGYTF.

This clonotype was seen at least ten times. The genes are TRBV21-1 and TRBJ2-7. TRBV21-1 is termed a pseudogene. The CDR3 length is 14 residues. Here the CDR3 reads CASSQLESSYEQYF. The CDR3 coding sequence is TGTGCCAGCAGCCAACTTGAAAGCTCCTACGAGCAGTACTTC.

The chain recombines TRBV29-1 with TRBJ1-5; D unresolved. There are 13 residues in the CDR3. Trimming shortened V by 0 bases and J by 4 bases, and 7 bases separated the two germline ends. Germline CDR1 reads SQVTM; CDR2 reads ANQGSEA. The DNA for the CDR3 is TGCAGCGTTGAAGAAGGCGGGAATCAGCCCCAGCATTTT. It encodes CSVEEGGNQPQHF.

This clonotype was recorded many times. The gene calls are TRBV30 and TRBJ2-5; no firm D call. Between the trimmed V and J ends, which lost 1 base and 1 base, there was a span of 10 bases. The CDR3 sequence is 14 residues long. CDR1 GTSNPN and CDR2 SVGIG come from the germline V gene (reference sequence). In DNA form, the CDR3 reads TGTGCCTGGAGTGGCTCACACGGCCAAGAGACCCAGTACTTC. Translated, it gives CAWSGSHGQETQYF.

The rearrangement uses TRBV6-1 and TRBJ2-1; the match to TRBD2 covers 14 bases. V gave up 5 bases and J gave up 6 bases; unmatched junction bases: 9. There are 17 residues in the CDR3. Germline CDR1 reads MNHNS; CDR2 reads SASEGT. The CDR3 is CASSTGLAGGVPNEQFF. Written as DNA, the CDR3 is TGTGCCAGCAGTACCGGACTAGCGGGGGGCGTACCCAATGAGCAGTTCTTC.

The gene calls are TRBV5-1 and TRBJ2-3; the D gene is possibly TRBD2 (6 bases). Germline CDR1 and CDR2: SGHRS and YFSETQ. CDR3 length: 14 residues. V lost 4 bases to trimming and J lost 1 base, with 10 bases between them. CDR3 region: CASSTASGTDTQYF. In DNA, the CDR3 is TGCGCCAGCAGCACAGCTAGCGGCACAGATACGCAGTATTTT.

This clonotype was picked up many times. As DNA, the CDR3 is TGTGCCAGCAGCTTATACTCAGGCCAAGAGACCCAGTACTTC. Amino acid sequence: CASSLYSGQETQYF. The V and J genes are TRBV7-2 and TRBJ2-5; no clear D. V was trimmed by 2 bases and J by 1 base, leaving 8 bases between them. Germline values: CDR1 SGHTA, CDR2 FQGNSA. This CDR3 contains 14 residues.

The chain is built from TRBV7-6 and TRBJ2-2, with 11 nucleotides matching TRBD2. The germline V gene has CDR1 SGHVS and CDR2 FNYEAQ. CDR3 length: 15 amino acids. Germline trimming cut 8 bases from V and 7 bases from J; bases unmatched to any gene: 9. The CDR3: CASESASGRFGELFF. CDR3 in DNA: TGTGCCAGCGAGTCGGCTAGCGGGAGGTTCGGGGAGCTGTTTTTT.

This clonotype was counted a few times. CDR3 sequence (DNA): TGCAGCGTTCGGGACAGGGAAAGGTACGAGCAGTACTTC. This encodes CSVRDRERYEQYF. The chain joins TRBV29-1 to TRBJ2-7, with 9 bases that match TRBD1. This CDR3 comprises 13 residues. Germline CDR1 reads SQVTM; CDR2 reads ANQGSEA. The V and J ends lost 5 bases and 4 bases, in that order; junction bases with no gene match: 6.

The chain couples TRBV7-9 to TRBJ2-7; possibly TRBD2 for D (7 bases). Germline CDR1 SEHNR, CDR2 FQNEAQ (reference sequence). The CDR3 has 14 amino acids. The V end lost 8 bases, the J end lost 2 bases, and 16 bases lay between the germline ends. CDR3 loop: CASSIGGATYEQYF. DNA for the CDR3: TGTGCCAGCTCCATTGGGGGGGCAACCTACGAGCAGTACTTC.

This clonotype was observed at least ten times. The rearrangement joins TRBV7-2 to TRBJ2-3, with 10 bases fitting TRBD2. With V trimmed by 5 bases and J by 7 bases, 6 bases remained unmatched. The germline V gene encodes CDR1 SGHTA and CDR2 FQGNSA. This CDR3 has 14 amino acids. DNA for the CDR3: TGTGCCAGCAGCGCGGGACTAGCGTCGAATACGCAGTATTTT. This encodes CASSAGLASNTQYF.

This clonotype was seen many times. V is TRBV20-1 and J is TRBJ2-2; D gene unclear. Trimming cost V 3 bases and J 3 bases, with 8 bases left between them. The CDR3 spans 13 residues. The germline gives CDR1 DFQATT, CDR2 SNEGSKA (reference sequence). CDR3 nucleotide sequence: TGCAGTGCTAGCGGAAGATACACCGGGGAGCTGTTTTTT. Residues: CSASGRYTGELFF.

DNA for the CDR3: TGTGCCAGCAGGCCTTCGACCGGGACTAGCGGGGGTTTTGCGCAGTATTTT. It codes for CASRPSTGTSGGFAQYF. This chain uses TRBV11-2 with TRBJ2-3; 14 nucleotides align to TRBD2. The V segment lost 6 bases and the J segment 10 bases; nucleotides outside the gene matches: 15. Germline CDR1 and CDR2: SGHAT and FQNNGV. This CDR3 spans 17 amino acids.

This clonotype has only a few counts. The chain links TRBV6-1 to TRBJ1-5, with 7 bases aligning to TRBD1. The V gene end was trimmed by 6 bases and the J gene end by 2 bases; junction bases not matched to a gene: 7. From germline, CDR1 is MNHNS and CDR2 SASEGT. The CDR3 covers 15 residues. CDR3 sequence (DNA): TGTGCCAGCAGAGGAGGGGGCAACGGCAATCAGCCCCAGCATTTT. Protein product: CASRGGGNGNQPQHF.

This clonotype was recorded at least ten times. The V call is TRBV30, the J call TRBJ2-1; D is ambiguous. V was cut by 0 bases and J by 0 bases, with 9 bases left in between. This CDR3 spans 15 amino acids. Germline V lookup: CDR1 GTSNPN, CDR2 SVGIG (reference sequence). CDR3 nucleotide sequence: TGTGCCTGGAGTGTTATGCCAAGCTCCTACAATGAGCAGTTCTTC. Translation: CAWSVMPSSYNEQFF.

In this sample, this clonotype turned up many times. J is TRBJ2-7 and V is TRBV20-1; 12 bases fit TRBD2. J gave up 0 bases and V 6 bases, and 3 bases lay outside the gene matches. Germline assignment: CDR1 DFQATT and CDR2 SNEGSKA (reference sequence). The length of the CDR3 is 14 residues. In DNA form, the CDR3 reads TGCAGTGCCTCGGGACTAGCGGGCTCCTACGAGCAGTACTTC. Encoded protein: CSASGLAGSYEQYF.

This clonotype was seen repeatedly, ten times or more. The chain joins TRBV29-1 to TRBJ2-2, with TRBD1 as a possible D gene (6 bases). CDR1 and CDR2 (germline): SQVTM, ANQGSEA. V was shortened by 8 bases and J by 6 bases, with 13 bases between the two germline ends. The CDR3 has 12 residues. DNA of the CDR3: TGCAGCACTGTCAGGGGTTCCGGGGAGCTGTTTTTT. Protein sequence: CSTVRGSGELFF.

To note about this clonotype: The junction does not match germline at one end; this may be a read error. This sequence joins TRBV19 and TRBJ2-3; D may be TRBD1 (6 bases). Germline V lookup: CDR1 LNHDA, CDR2 SQIVND (reference sequence). The CDR3 has 17 residues. The CDR3 DNA reads as TGTGCCAGTAGTATAGCCCCACAGGGCCCTAGCAAAGATACGCAGTATTTT. It codes for CASSIAPQGPSKDTQYF.

This clonotype was seen many times. The V and J genes are TRBV13 and TRBJ2-7; the D call may be TRBD1 or TRBD2 (5 bases each). This CDR3 is 18 amino acids long. V was cut by 7 bases and J by 0 bases, with 25 bases left in between. The germline CDR1 and CDR2 sequences are PRHDT and FYEKMQ (reference sequence). The CDR3 is CASTKLLPSGAYSYEQYF. The CDR3 region has the DNA TGTGCCAGCACCAAATTATTACCCTCCGGGGCCTACTCCTACGAGCAGTACTTC. The variable domain in full, with the rest retrieved from reference TRBV13 and TRBJ2-7, is AAGVIQSPRHLIKEKRETATLKCYPIPRHDTVYWYQQGPGQDPQFLISFYEKMQSDKGSIPDRFSAQQFSDYHSELNMSSLELGDSALYFCASTKLLPSGAYSYEQYFGPGTRLTVT.

The chain has TRBV20-1 and TRBJ2-5; TRBD2 matches at 13 bases. V trimming: 5 bases; J trimming: 4 bases; junction bases outside the gene matches: 4. The CDR3 has 14 residues. CDR1 and CDR2 (germline): DFQATT, SNEGSKA (reference sequence). In DNA form, the CDR3 reads TGCAGTGCTTTACGGACTAGCGGGAGAGAGACCCAGTACTTC. Its protein is CSALRTSGRETQYF.

The gene calls are TRBV5-6 and TRBJ2-7, with 9 bases that match TRBD2. There are 15 residues in the CDR3. Looked up from germline, CDR1 is SGHDT and CDR2 is YYEEEE. V shed 2 bases, J shed 2 bases, and the junction held 5 bases outside the gene matches. The CDR3 is CASSFSLAGTYEQYF. The CDR3 nucleotides are TGTGCCAGCAGCTTCTCCCTAGCGGGAACCTACGAGCAGTACTTC.

This clonotype showed up just a few times. This rearrangement joins TRBV29-1 to TRBJ2-7; D might be TRBD2 (6 bases). V lost 6 bases to trimming and J lost 2 bases, with 11 bases between them. This CDR3 region has 12 residues. Germline V gene lookup returns CDR1 SQVTM and CDR2 ANQGSEA. The CDR3 sequence is CSVLAATYEQYF. The CDR3 nucleotides read TGCAGCGTCTTAGCGGCTACCTACGAGCAGTACTTC.

This clonotype was observed a single time. The chain is built from TRBV7-3 and TRBJ2-2; 9 nucleotides align to TRBD2. The germline gives CDR1 SGHTA, CDR2 FQGTGA. V was clipped by 5 bases and J by 3 bases; unmatched bases: 13. This CDR3 has 18 amino acids. CDR3 region: CASSPLPGLATYTGELFF. In nucleotides, the CDR3 is TGTGCCAGCAGCCCCCTCCCGGGACTAGCAACCTACACCGGGGAGCTGTTTTTT.

This clonotype has a count of ten or more. V gene TRBV20-1 combines with J gene TRBJ2-7, with D unclear. Germline CDR1 reads DFQATT; CDR2 reads SNEGSKA (reference sequence). The CDR3 sequence is 13 residues long. Between the trimmed V and J ends, which lost 1 base and 1 base, there was a span of 8 bases. The CDR3 protein is CSARGTLSYEQYF. The CDR3 region has the DNA TGCAGTGCTAGAGGTACCCTTTCCTACGAGCAGTACTTC.

The genes are TRBV28 and TRBJ2-7; 7 bases are shared with TRBD1. The CDR3 runs 14 residues. The V gene's germline CDR1 is MDHEN and CDR2 SYDVKM. The V segment lost 5 bases and the J segment 5 bases; nucleotides outside the gene matches: 9. This chain's CDR3 is CASSQQGFGDEQYF. The CDR3 nucleotides read TGTGCCAGCAGTCAACAGGGGTTTGGGGACGAGCAGTACTTC.

This sequence joins TRBV20-1 and TRBJ2-1, with D possibly matching TRBD2 (7 bases). CDR1 DFQATT and CDR2 SNEGSKA come from the germline V gene (reference sequence). Trimming removed 6 bases from V and 4 bases from J, with 16 bases in between. The CDR3 has 14 amino acids. The CDR3 bases are TGCAGTGCCAAGGAGGGGGGGCCTTACAATGAGCAGTTCTTC. Translated: CSAKEGGPYNEQFF.

This clonotype was recorded a few times. The chain recombines TRBV11-2 with TRBJ2-5; D perhaps matches TRBD2 (5 bases). The CDR3 spans 16 residues. Germline V gene data show CDR1 as SGHAT and CDR2 as FQNNGV. V was cut by 5 bases and J by 1 base, with 17 bases left in between. CDR3 DNA: TGTGCCAGCAGCGATCTCATTTCGGGAAGCCAAGAGACCCAGTACTTC. Translated, it gives CASSDLISGSQETQYF.

This clonotype has ten or more counts. The rearrangement joins TRBV4-2 to TRBJ2-1; 8 bases line up with TRBD2. The CDR3 extends over 18 amino acids. J lost 5 bases, V lost 5 bases, and 17 bases had no gene match. Germline V gene lookup returns CDR1 LGHNA and CDR2 YNFKEQ. In nucleotides, the CDR3 is TGTGCCAGCAGCGCCTCTCAGCGAGGAAGCGGGGGCCACAATGAGCAGTTCTTC. Residues: CASSASQRGSGGHNEQFF.

Remarks on this clonotype: Just one base apart from a much larger clone, this may be a read error. This chain uses TRBV7-2 with TRBJ1-1; 9 bases fit TRBD1. The V gene's germline CDR1 is SGHTA and CDR2 FQGNSA. With V trimmed by 6 bases and J by 1 base, 12 bases remained unmatched. The CDR3 is made up of 17 amino acids. The CDR3: CASRTGTGLGRNTEAFF. The DNA of the CDR3 is TGTGCCAGCAGGACCGGGACAGGGTTAGGTCGGAACACTGAAGCTTTCTTT.